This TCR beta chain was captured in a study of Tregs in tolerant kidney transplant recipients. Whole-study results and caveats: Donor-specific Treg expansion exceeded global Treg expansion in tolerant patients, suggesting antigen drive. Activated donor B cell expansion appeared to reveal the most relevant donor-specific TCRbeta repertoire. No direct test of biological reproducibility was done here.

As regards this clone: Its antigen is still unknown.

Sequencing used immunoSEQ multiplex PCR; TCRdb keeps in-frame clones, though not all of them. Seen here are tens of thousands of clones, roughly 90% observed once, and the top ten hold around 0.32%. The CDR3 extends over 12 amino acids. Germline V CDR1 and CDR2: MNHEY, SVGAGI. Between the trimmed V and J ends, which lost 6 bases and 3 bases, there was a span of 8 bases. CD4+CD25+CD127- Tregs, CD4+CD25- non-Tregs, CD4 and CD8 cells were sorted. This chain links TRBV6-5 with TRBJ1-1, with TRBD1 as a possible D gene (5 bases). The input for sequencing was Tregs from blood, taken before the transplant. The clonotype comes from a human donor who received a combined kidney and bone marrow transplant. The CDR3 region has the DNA TGTGCCAGCAGAGTAGGGGACACTGAAGCTTTCTTT. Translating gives CASRVGDTEAFF.